The entry that follows covers one TCR beta chain sequence. The antigen is undetermined. Using immunoSEQ multiplex PCR, the repertoire was profiled, and TCRdb retains in-frame clones only, with some absent. Of 2 million to 2.5 million clones in the sample, approximately 93% were seen once. The data were taken from a study of shared clonotypes between healthy human individuals. As for the study in general: Each donor contributed plates that comprised three CD4 naive, three CD4 memory, two CD8 naive and one CD8 memory. Regarding the study as a whole: Despite large depth, sorted-subset datasets appeared incompletely sequenced. Clonotypes shared by all four donors outscored non-shared clonotypes in generation probability. In a handful of donors, around 4.5% of naive CD4 clonotypes appeared in common.

The CDR3 is 14 amino acids. Looked up from germline, CDR1 is SGDLS and CDR2 is YYNGEE. The trim removed 0 bases at V and 7 bases at J, leaving 6 bases unmatched. This receptor was identified in a man aged 18 to 29 in good health. Some clones in this sample may be carry-over from other donors' samples. The sample consisted of naive CD4+ T cells from PBMCs. Specified subset: CD45RA+ positively selected. V and J are TRBV9 and TRBJ1-2; 7 bases fit TRBD1. CDR3 bases: TGTGCCAGCAGCGTAGCCGACAGGGACGGTGGCTACACCTTC. Protein sequence: CASSVADRDGGYTF.